This T cell receptor (beta chain) was captured by sequencing in a study of T cell responses to AZD1222 COVID-19 vaccine. Using immunoSEQ multiplex PCR, the repertoire was profiled, and TCRdb retains in-frame clones only, with some absent. Counted here are some 170,000 clones, around nine tenths occurring once; the ten biggest clones make up roughly 1.7%. The CDR3 is made up of 11 amino acids. Unmatched junction bases numbered 6, after V lost 5 bases and J lost 12 bases. Germline-derived CDR1 and CDR2 are KGHSH and LQKENI. The chain uses TRBV18 and TRBJ1-1; 7 bases match TRBD1. The receptor was isolated from an adult in good health. Sequencing was performed on peripheral blood, taken on day 0 of AZD1222 vaccination. The CDR3 bases are TGTGCCAGCTCAACGGGACAGACATCTTTCTTT. Translating gives CASSTGQTSFF. Complete variable domain (other parts from reference TRBV18 and TRBJ1-1): NAGVMQNPRHLVRRRGQEARLRCSPMKGHSHVYWYRQLPEEGLKFMVYLQKENIIDESGMPKERFSAEFPKEGPSILRIQQVVRGDSAAYFCASSTGQTSFFGQGTRLTVV.